This T cell receptor (beta chain) was sequenced during a study of cytomegalovirus exposure and HLA in healthy donors. TCRdb keeps only in-frame clones here, not all; method: immunoSEQ multiplex PCR. Of 85,000 to 120,000 clones listed, about 95% are singletons. The origin of this receptor is a woman younger than 30 in good health and CMV-seronegative. The specimen was PBMCs.

This CDR3 is CASSVGRTSITDTQYF. In DNA form, the CDR3 reads TGTGCCAGCAGCGTTGGGAGGACTAGCATCACAGATACGCAGTATTTT. The chain links TRBV9 to TRBJ2-3, with 8 bases fitting TRBD2. Germline V gives CDR1 SGDLS, CDR2 YYNGEE. The junction had 7 bases not matched to a gene; V was cut back by 2 bases and J by 2 bases. There are 16 residues in the CDR3.